This record looks at one T cell receptor beta chain sequence and its context. The CDR3 runs to 16 residues. Germline CDR1 and CDR2: SNHLY and FYNNEI. The ends lost 6 bases at V and 1 base at J; junction bases unmatched: 10. The data derive from a study of cytomegalovirus exposure and HLA in healthy donors. The PCR employed 60 Vbeta primers together with 13 Jbeta primers. The protocol was immunoSEQ multiplex PCR, while the TCRdb copy is restricted to in-frame clones and leaves out a portion. This sample has tens of thousands of clones; around 85% occur once, and the top ten carry 2.1%. Sequencing input: PBMCs. The TCR comes from a man between 18 and 29 years old in good health and CMV-seronegative. The V call is TRBV2, the J call TRBJ2-3, with 7 bases lining up with TRBD1. The CDR3 protein is CASRILGTGGTDTQYF. The CDR3 nucleotides read TGTGCCAGCAGGATCCTGGGTACAGGGGGCACAGATACGCAGTATTTT.